The subject of this entry is one TCR beta chain. Its cognate antigen is unknown. The sample originates from a study of CD8+CD57+ T cells in acquired aplastic anemia. Study as a whole: CD4+ cell libraries from healthy donors averaged about 10.8 million reads. Study-wide results and limits: Patients and controls shared twenty-nine CD8+ CDR3 sequences. Patient and control CD8+ Simpson's diversity was not significantly different.

J lost 0 bases, V lost 5 bases, and 9 bases had no gene match. CDR1 is SGHTA and CDR2 is FQGNSA in the germline V gene. The length of the CDR3 is 17 residues. Using genomic DNA as the template, TCR beta VDJ and CDR3 profiling was carried out. Each CDR3 protein gets one entry after TCRdb re-called the reads with MiXCR. The data contain 150,000 to 200,000 distinct CDR3 sequences, 55% to 70% of them singletons. The origin of this receptor is a human donor in good health. The genes are TRBV7-2 and TRBJ2-7, with 11 bases matching TRBD2. The sample was sorted CD4+, CD8+, or CD8+CD57+ T cells (not recorded which) from PBMCs. CDR3 in DNA: TGTGCCAGCAGCCCGCAGGGACTAGCGGTGAACTCCTACGAGCAGTACTTC. Its translation is CASSPQGLAVNSYEQYF.